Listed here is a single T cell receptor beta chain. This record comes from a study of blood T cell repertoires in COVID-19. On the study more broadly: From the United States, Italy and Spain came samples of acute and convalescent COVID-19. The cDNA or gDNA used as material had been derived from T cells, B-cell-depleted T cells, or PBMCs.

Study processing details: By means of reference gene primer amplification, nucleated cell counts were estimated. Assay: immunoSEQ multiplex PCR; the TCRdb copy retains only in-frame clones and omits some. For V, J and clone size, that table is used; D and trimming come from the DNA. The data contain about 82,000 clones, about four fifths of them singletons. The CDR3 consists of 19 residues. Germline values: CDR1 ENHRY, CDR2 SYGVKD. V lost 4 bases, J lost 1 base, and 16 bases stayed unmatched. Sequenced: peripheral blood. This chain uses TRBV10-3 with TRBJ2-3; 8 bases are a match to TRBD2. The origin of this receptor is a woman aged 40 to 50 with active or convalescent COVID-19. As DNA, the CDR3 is TGTGCCATCAGTGTTTCCCCCTCCGGAGCGGGAGTCCGCACAGATACGCAGTATTTT. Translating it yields CAISVSPSGAGVRTDTQYF.